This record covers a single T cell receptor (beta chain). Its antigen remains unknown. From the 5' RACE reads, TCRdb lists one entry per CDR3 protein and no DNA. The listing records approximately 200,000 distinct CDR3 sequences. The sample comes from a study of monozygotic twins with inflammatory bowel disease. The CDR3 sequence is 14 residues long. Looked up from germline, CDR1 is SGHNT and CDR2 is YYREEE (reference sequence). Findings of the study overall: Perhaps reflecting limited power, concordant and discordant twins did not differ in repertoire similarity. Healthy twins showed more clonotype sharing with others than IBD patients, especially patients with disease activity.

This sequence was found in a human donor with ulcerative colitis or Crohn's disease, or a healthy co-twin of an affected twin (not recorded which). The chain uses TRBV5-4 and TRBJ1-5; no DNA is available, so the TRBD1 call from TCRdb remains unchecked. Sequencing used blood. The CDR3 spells CASSSQGNNQPQHF.